This passage covers 23 T cell receptor beta chains from one sample sequenced in a study of blood T cell repertoires in COVID-19. The protocol was immunoSEQ multiplex PCR, while the TCRdb copy is restricted to in-frame clones and leaves out a portion. There are roughly 95,000 clones in the sample; roughly four fifths occur only once, and about 7% lies in the top ten. The sample comprised peripheral blood. The source of these receptors is a man aged 50-60 years with active or convalescent COVID-19.

CDR3 in amino acids: CATSRDRAGNTIYF. CDR3 coding DNA: TGTGCCACCAGCAGGGACAGGGCTGGAAACACCATATATTTT. The chain couples TRBV15 to TRBJ1-3, with 8 bases lining up with TRBD1. Looked up from germline, CDR1 is LNHNV and CDR2 is YYDKDF (reference sequence). This CDR3 contains 14 residues. V shed 3 bases and J 2 bases; nucleotides not matched to a gene: 0.

The gene calls are TRBV11-2 and TRBJ2-3; 7 bases line up with TRBD1. The germline gives CDR1 SGHAT, CDR2 FQNNGV. Losses at the gene ends were 5 bases for V and 6 bases for J; bases not matched to a gene: 8. The CDR3 spans 14 residues. This CDR3 reads CASSPDRERDTQYF. The CDR3 region has the DNA TGTGCCAGCAGCCCAGACAGGGAGAGGGATACGCAGTATTTT.

The chain links TRBV6-2 or TRBV6-3 to TRBJ2-3, with 10 bases identical to TRBD2. J gave up 4 bases and V 6 bases, and 4 bases lay outside the gene matches. CDR1 and CDR2 from the germline V gene are MNHEY and SVGEGT. The CDR3 is 14 residues long. The CDR3 region is CASRPSGGPDTQYF. In nucleotides, the CDR3 is TGTGCCAGCAGACCTAGCGGGGGACCAGATACGCAGTATTTT.

The chain carries TRBV19 and TRBJ1-3; unclear D gene. Looked up from germline, CDR1 is LNHDA and CDR2 is SQIVND (reference sequence). CDR3 length equals 14 residues. Trimming pared 1 base from V and 1 base from J, leaving 5 bases between. The CDR3 here is CASSIAGSGNTIYF. In DNA, the CDR3 is TGTGCCAGTAGTATAGCGGGATCTGGAAACACCATATATTTT.

The V call is TRBV27, the J call TRBJ2-3, with TRBD2 identical over 10 bases. This CDR3 is 16 amino acids long. Germline CDR1 and CDR2: MNHEY and SMNVEV (reference sequence). Losses at the gene ends were 6 bases for V and 0 bases for J; bases not matched to a gene: 6. In DNA, the CDR3 is TGTGCCAGCAGCCCCGAGCGGGGGGGAAGCACAGATACGCAGTATTTT. It codes for CASSPERGGSTDTQYF.

This chain links TRBV3-1 (or the pseudogene TRBV3-2) with TRBJ1-4, with 9 nucleotides matching TRBD1. CDR3 length: 16 residues. CDR1 and CDR2 from the germline V gene are LGHDT and YNNKEL (reference sequence). With V trimmed by 4 bases and J by 5 bases, 8 bases remained unmatched. The CDR3 reads CASSPRWTGDNEKLFF. The DNA for the CDR3 is TGTGCCAGCAGCCCAAGGTGGACAGGGGACAATGAAAAACTGTTTTTT.

This sequence joins TRBV9 and TRBJ1-6; TRBD1 agrees at 11 bases. Germline-derived CDR1 and CDR2 are SGDLS and YYNGEE. The V segment lost 4 bases and the J segment 0 bases; nucleotides outside the gene matches: 3. The CDR3 loop spans 17 amino acids. Here the CDR3 reads CASSYGTGGSYNSPLHF. CDR3 DNA: TGTGCCAGCAGCTACGGGACAGGGGGCTCCTATAATTCACCCCTCCACTTT.

This chain links TRBV11-3 with TRBJ1-6, with D uncertain. From germline, CDR1 is SGHNT and CDR2 YENEEA. The ends were cut back, 5 bases at V and 9 bases at J, with 14 bases in the middle. This CDR3 contains 14 residues. The CDR3 nucleotides read TGTGCCAGCAGCGCCGGGAGGTCAGGTTCACCCCTCCACTTT. This gives the protein CASSAGRSGSPLHF. Filled out from reference TRBV11-3 and TRBJ1-6, the complete variable domain reads EAGVVQSPRYKIIEKKQPVAFWCNPISGHNTLYWYLQNLGQGPELLIRYENEEAVDDSQLPKDRFSAERLKGVDSTLKIQPAELGDSAVYLCASSAGRSGSPLHFGNGTRLTVT.

The CDR3: CASSFGTEHTGELFF. The CDR3 region has the DNA TGTGCCAGCAGCTTCGGGACAGAGCACACCGGGGAGCTGTTTTTT. J is TRBJ2-2 and V is TRBV5-4; the match to TRBD1 covers 7 bases. Losses at the gene ends were 2 bases for V and 3 bases for J; bases not matched to a gene: 4. The V gene's germline CDR1 is SGHNT and CDR2 YYREEE (reference sequence). This CDR3 is 15 amino acids long.

This chain uses TRBV6-5 with TRBJ1-2; D might be TRBD1 (5 bases). Per germline, CDR1 MNHEY and CDR2 SVGAGI. This CDR3 comprises 13 residues. Trimming pared 6 bases from V and 5 bases from J, leaving 13 bases between. The CDR3 here is CASSRGTEYGYTF. CDR3 nucleotides: TGTGCCAGCAGCCGCGGGACGGAATATGGCTACACCTTC.

This sequence joins TRBV5-1 and TRBJ2-2; 8 bases map to TRBD1. After removal of 2 bases from V and 1 base from J, the junction contained 4 bases not matched to a gene. This CDR3 comprises 16 residues. Germline V gene data show CDR1 as SGHRS and CDR2 as YFSETQ. CDR3 sequence reads: CASSFGGTGNTGELFF. The CDR3 DNA sequence: TGCGCCAGCAGCTTTGGAGGGACAGGGAACACCGGGGAGCTGTTTTTT.

This chain links TRBV18 with TRBJ2-5; TRBD1 is a possible D gene (5 bases). Germline V gives CDR1 KGHSH, CDR2 LQKENI. V gave up 4 bases and J gave up 4 bases, with 10 bases separating them. This CDR3 contains 13 residues. The CDR3 nucleotides read TGTGCCAGCTCACAGGGGTTGGTAGAGACCCAGTACTTC. Its translation: CASSQGLVETQYF.

The V call is TRBV29-1, the J call TRBJ1-2; 10 bases align to TRBD1. Trimming cost V 3 bases and J 4 bases; bases outside gene matches: 5. Germline V gene data show CDR1 as SQVTM and CDR2 as ANQGSEA. There are 14 residues in the CDR3. CDR3 amino acids: CSVDGQGEFYGYTF. The CDR3 coding sequence is TGCAGCGTTGACGGACAGGGGGAATTCTATGGCTACACCTTC.

The chain joins TRBV7-2 to TRBJ1-1; D is possibly TRBD1 (5 bases). Trimming removed 0 bases from V and 4 bases from J, with 12 bases in between. Germline-derived CDR1 and CDR2 are SGHTA and FQGNSA. The CDR3 runs to 15 residues. The CDR3 DNA is TGTGCCAGCAGCTTAGCCACCGGGAGGGGCACTGAAGCTTTCTTT. Translation: CASSLATGRGTEAFF.

The chain carries TRBV15 and TRBJ2-7, with D possibly being TRBD2 (6 bases). Germline lookup yields CDR1 LNHNV and CDR2 YYDKDF (reference sequence). The CDR3 sequence is 13 residues long. V was shortened by 1 base and J by 6 bases, with 10 bases between the two germline ends. The CDR3 region has the DNA TGTGCCACCAGCAGAGCTGGGACTCCCGAGCAGTACTTC. Translating it yields CATSRAGTPEQYF.

The chain couples TRBV5-1 to TRBJ2-2; tentative D call: TRBD1 (6 bases). CDR3 size: 15 residues. V was pared by 6 bases and J by 4 bases, with 16 bases between. Germline values: CDR1 SGHRS, CDR2 YFSETQ. The CDR3 region has the DNA TGCGCCAGCACCAGGGGAGATTTTAGCACCGGGGAGCTGTTTTTT. Amino acid sequence: CASTRGDFSTGELFF.

V and J are TRBV7-8 and TRBJ1-2; 7 nucleotides match TRBD1. The trim removed 3 bases at V and 4 bases at J, leaving 8 bases unmatched. The CDR3 is made up of 15 amino acids. CDR1 and CDR2 from the germline V gene are SGHVS and FQNEAQ. CDR3 amino acids: CASSFSTGSLYGYTF. The CDR3 nucleotides are TGTGCCAGCAGCTTTTCGACAGGGTCCCTCTATGGCTACACCTTC.

The chain recombines TRBV3-1 (or the pseudogene TRBV3-2) with TRBJ2-5, with 7 bases that match TRBD2. Per germline, CDR1 LGHDT and CDR2 YNNKEL (reference sequence). The CDR3 length is 13 residues. V lost 5 bases to trimming and J lost 4 bases; unmatched junction nucleotides: 4. The DNA of the CDR3 is TGTGCCAGCAGCGTCGGGGGGAGAGAGACCCAGTACTTC. This encodes CASSVGGRETQYF.

The chain is built from TRBV30 and TRBJ1-4; possible D gene TRBD1, 6 bases. The CDR3 has 16 residues. V lost 3 bases, J lost 0 bases, and 14 bases lay in between. The germline V gene has CDR1 GTSNPN and CDR2 SVGIG (reference sequence). CDR3 sequence (DNA): TGTGCCTGGAGAACGCAGGGGACATCAACTAATGAAAAACTGTTTTTT. Translating gives CAWRTQGTSTNEKLFF.

The chain links TRBV10-3 to TRBJ2-5, with TRBD1 as a possible D gene (6 bases). Germline loops: CDR1 ENHRY, CDR2 SYGVKD. The CDR3 is 13 amino acids. Trimming cost V 6 bases and J 5 bases, with 13 bases left between them. Here the CDR3 reads CAIRDQGRETQYF. DNA of the CDR3: TGTGCCATCAGGGATCAGGGGCGCGAGACCCAGTACTTC.

V is TRBV12-3 or TRBV12-4 and J is TRBJ1-1, with D tentatively TRBD1 (6 bases). With 4 bases removed from V and 3 bases from J, the gap between germline ends came to 9 bases. The CDR3 runs 13 residues. CDR3 amino acids: CASSYRADTEAFF. CDR3 DNA: TGTGCCAGCAGTTACAGGGCGGACACTGAAGCTTTCTTT.

The chain is built from TRBV3-1 (or the pseudogene TRBV3-2) and TRBJ2-2, with 11 nucleotides matching TRBD2. This CDR3 comprises 17 residues. In germline, CDR1 is LGHDT, CDR2 YNNKEL (reference sequence). V was pared by 2 bases and J by 0 bases, with 2 bases of the junction left unmatched. The CDR3 DNA reads as TGTGCCAGCAGCCAACTAGCGGGGGGATCGAACACCGGGGAGCTGTTTTTT. It translates to CASSQLAGGSNTGELFF.

The V call is TRBV5-1, the J call TRBJ1-1, with 9 positions matching TRBD1. Germline CDR1 and CDR2: SGHRS and YFSETQ. Trimming at V came to 1 base and at J to 2 bases, leaving 6 bases not matched to a gene. This CDR3 is 16 amino acids long. The DNA for the CDR3 is TGCGCCAGCAGCTTGACAGGGGGCGATCTTAACACTGAAGCTTTCTTT. This encodes CASSLTGGDLNTEAFF.